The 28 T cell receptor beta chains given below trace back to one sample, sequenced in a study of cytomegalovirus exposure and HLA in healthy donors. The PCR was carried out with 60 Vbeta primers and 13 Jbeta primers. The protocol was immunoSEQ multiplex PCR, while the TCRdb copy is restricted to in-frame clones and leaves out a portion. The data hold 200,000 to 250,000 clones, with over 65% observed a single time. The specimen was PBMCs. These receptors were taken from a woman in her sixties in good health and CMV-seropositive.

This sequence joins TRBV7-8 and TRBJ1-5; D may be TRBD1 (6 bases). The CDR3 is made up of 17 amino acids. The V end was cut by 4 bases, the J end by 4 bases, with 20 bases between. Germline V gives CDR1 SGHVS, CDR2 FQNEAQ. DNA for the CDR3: TGTGCCAGCAGCTATAGTGGTATACAGGGACCAAATCAGCCCCAGCATTTT. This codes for CASSYSGIQGPNQPQHF.

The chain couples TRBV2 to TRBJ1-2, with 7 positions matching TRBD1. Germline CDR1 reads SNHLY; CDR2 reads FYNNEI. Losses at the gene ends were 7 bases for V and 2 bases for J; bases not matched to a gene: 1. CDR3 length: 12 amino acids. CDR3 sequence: CASTGQNYGYTF. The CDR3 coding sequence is TGTGCCAGCACGGGACAGAACTATGGCTACACCTTC.

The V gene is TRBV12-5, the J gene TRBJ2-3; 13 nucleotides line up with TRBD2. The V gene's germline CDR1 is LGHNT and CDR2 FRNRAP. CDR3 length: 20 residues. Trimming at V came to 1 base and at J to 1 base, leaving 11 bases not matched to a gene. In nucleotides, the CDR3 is TGTGCTAGTGGTTTGGGACTAGCGGGAGGCCAAATCGCGGGCACAGATACGCAGTATTTT. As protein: CASGLGLAGGQIAGTDTQYF.

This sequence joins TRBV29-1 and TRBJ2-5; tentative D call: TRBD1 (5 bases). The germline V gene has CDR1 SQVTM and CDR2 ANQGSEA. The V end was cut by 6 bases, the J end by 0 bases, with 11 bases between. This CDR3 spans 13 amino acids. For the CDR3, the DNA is TGCAGCGTCAGTAAGGACAACCAAGAGACCCAGTACTTC. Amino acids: CSVSKDNQETQYF. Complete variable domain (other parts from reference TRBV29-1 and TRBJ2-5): SAVISQKPSRDICQRGTSLTIQCQVDSQVTMMFWYRQQPGQSLTLIATANQGSEATYESGFVIDKFPISRPNLTFSTLTVSNMSPEDSSIYLCSVSKDNQETQYFGPGTRLLVL.

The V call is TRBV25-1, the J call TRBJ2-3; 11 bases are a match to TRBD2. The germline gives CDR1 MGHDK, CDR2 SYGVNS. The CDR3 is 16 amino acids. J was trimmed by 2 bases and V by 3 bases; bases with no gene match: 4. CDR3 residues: CASSDPLAGVTDTQYF. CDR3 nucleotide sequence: TGTGCCAGCAGTGATCCACTAGCGGGGGTCACAGATACGCAGTATTTT.

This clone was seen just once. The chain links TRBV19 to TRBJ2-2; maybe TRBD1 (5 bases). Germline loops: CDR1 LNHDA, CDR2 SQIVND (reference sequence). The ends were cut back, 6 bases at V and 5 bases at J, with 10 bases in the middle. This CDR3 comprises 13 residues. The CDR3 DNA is TGTGCCAGTAGGAACCAGGGAACCGGGGAGCTGTTTTTT. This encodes CASRNQGTGELFF.

CDR3 in amino acids: CASSIKTGDYNEQFF. The CDR3 DNA reads as TGTGCCAGTAGTATAAAGACAGGGGACTACAATGAGCAGTTCTTC. This chain uses TRBV19 with TRBJ2-1, with 8 bases aligning to TRBD1. The CDR3 runs to 15 residues. Unmatched junction bases numbered 3, after V lost 2 bases and J lost 3 bases. Per germline, CDR1 LNHDA and CDR2 SQIVND (reference sequence). The full variable domain, in which reference TRBV19 and TRBJ2-1 provide the parts outside the CDR3, is DGGITQSPKYLFRKEGQNVTLSCEQNLNHDAMYWYRQDPGQGLRLIYYSQIVNDFQKGDIAEGYSVSREKKESFPLTVTSAQKNPTAFYLCASSIKTGDYNEQFFGPGTRLTVL.

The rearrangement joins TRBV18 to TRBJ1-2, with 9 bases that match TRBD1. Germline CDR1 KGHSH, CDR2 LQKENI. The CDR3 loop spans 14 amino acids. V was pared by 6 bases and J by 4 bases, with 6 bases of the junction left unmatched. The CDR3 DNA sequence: TGTGCCAGCTCCCCTTCGACAGGGGGCTATGGCTACACCTTC. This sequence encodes CASSPSTGGYGYTF.

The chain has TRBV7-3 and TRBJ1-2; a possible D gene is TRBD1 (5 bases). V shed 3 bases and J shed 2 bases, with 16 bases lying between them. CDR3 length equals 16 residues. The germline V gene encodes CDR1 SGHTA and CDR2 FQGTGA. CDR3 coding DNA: TGTGCCAGCAGCTTTGTTCTGGGCGGGGCGAACTATGGCTACACCTTC. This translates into CASSFVLGGANYGYTF.

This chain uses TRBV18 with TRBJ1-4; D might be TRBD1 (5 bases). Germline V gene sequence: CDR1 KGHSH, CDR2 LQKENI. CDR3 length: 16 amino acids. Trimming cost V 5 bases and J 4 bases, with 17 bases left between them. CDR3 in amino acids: CASSSLAPGDNEKLFF. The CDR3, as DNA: TGTGCCAGCTCATCCTTGGCGCCGGGGGATAATGAAAAACTGTTTTTT.

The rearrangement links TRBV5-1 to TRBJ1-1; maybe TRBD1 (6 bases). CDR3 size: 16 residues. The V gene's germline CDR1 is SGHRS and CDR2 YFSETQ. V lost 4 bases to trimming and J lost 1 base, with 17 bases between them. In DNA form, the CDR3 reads TGCGCCAGCAGCCGGAACCCGGGACAAAAGAACACTGAAGCTTTCTTT. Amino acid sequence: CASSRNPGQKNTEAFF. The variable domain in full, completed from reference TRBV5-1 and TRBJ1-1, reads KAGVTQTPRYLIKTRGQQVTLSCSPISGHRSVSWYQQTPGQGLQFLFEYFSETQRNKGNFPGRFSGRQFSNSRSEMNVSTLELGDSALYLCASSRNPGQKNTEAFFGQGTRLTVV.

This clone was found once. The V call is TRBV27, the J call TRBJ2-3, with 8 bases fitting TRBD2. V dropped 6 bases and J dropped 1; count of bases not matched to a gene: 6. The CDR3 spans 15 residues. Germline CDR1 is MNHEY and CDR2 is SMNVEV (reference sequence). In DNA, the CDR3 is TGTGCCAGCAGCCCGACTAGCGAGCGCACAGATACGCAGTATTTT. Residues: CASSPTSERTDTQYF.

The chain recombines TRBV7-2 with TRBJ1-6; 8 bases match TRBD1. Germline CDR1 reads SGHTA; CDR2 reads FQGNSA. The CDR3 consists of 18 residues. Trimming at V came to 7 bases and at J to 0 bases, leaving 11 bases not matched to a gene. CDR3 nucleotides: TGTGCCAGCAACAAAGGACAGGGAGGGAGCTCCTATAATTCACCCCTCCACTTT. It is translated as CASNKGQGGSSYNSPLHF.

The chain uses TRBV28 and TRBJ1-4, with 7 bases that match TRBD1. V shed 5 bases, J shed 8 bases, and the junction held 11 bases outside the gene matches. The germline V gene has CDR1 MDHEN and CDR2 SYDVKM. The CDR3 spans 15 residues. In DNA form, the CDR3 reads TGTGCCAGCAGTCCGTCGACAGGGTTAAGGGAAAAACTGTTTTTT. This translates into CASSPSTGLREKLFF.

The CDR3 here is CASSPGTAFFF. The CDR3 nucleotides read TGTGCCAGCAGCCCCGGGACTGCCTTTTTCTTC. This chain joins TRBV5-8 and TRBJ2-1, with a tentative D call TRBD2 (6 bases). The CDR3 spans 11 residues. Germline V lookup: CDR1 SGHTS, CDR2 YDEGEE. V shed 4 bases and J shed 16 bases, with 15 bases lying between them.

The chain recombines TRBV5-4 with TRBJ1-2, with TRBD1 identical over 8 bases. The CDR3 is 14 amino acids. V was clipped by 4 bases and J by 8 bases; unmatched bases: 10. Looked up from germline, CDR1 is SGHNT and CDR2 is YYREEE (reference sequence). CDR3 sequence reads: CASSTIPGQEGYTF. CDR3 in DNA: TGTGCCAGCAGCACGATTCCGGGACAGGAGGGCTACACCTTC.

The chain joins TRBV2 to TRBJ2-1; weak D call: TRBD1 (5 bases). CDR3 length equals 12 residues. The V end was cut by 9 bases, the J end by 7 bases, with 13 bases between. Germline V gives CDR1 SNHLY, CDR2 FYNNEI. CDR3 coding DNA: TGTGCCAGTCGTGATCAGGGAAATGAGCAGTTCTTC. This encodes CASRDQGNEQFF.

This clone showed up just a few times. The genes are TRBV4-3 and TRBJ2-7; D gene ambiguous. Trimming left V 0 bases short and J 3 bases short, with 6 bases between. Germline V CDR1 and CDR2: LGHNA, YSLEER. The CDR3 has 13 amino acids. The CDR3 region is CASSQDLSYEQYF. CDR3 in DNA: TGCGCCAGCAGCCAAGATCTCAGCTACGAGCAGTACTTC.

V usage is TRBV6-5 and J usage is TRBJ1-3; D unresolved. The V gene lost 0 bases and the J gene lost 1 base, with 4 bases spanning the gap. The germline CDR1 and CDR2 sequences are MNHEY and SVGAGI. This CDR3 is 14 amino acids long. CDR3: CASSYSRSGNTIYF. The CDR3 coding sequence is TGTGCCAGCAGTTACTCGCGTTCTGGAAACACCATATATTTT.

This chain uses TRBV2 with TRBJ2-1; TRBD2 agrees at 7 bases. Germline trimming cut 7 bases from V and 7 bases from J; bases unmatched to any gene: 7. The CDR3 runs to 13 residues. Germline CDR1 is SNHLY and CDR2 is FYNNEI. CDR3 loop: CASNYFSGNEQFF. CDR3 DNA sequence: TGTGCCAGCAATTATTTTAGCGGGAATGAGCAGTTCTTC.

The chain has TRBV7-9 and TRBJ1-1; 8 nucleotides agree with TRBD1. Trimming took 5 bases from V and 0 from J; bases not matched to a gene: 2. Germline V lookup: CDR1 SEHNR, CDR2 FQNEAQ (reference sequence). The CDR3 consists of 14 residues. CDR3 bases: TGTGCCAGCAGCCCGGGACAGGTGAACACTGAAGCTTTCTTT. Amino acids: CASSPGQVNTEAFF.

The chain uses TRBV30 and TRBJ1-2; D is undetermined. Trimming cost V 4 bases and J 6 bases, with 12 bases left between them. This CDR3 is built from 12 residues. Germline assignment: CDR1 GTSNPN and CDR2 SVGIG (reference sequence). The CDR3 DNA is TGTGCCTGGATACGGTTAAGCGATGGCTACACCTTC. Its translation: CAWIRLSDGYTF.

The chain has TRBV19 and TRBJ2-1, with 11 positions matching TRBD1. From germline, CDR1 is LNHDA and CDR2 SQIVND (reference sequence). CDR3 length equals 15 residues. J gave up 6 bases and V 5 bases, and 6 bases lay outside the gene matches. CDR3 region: CASSETGTGGNEQFF. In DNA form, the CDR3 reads TGTGCCAGTAGTGAAACCGGGACAGGGGGCAATGAGCAGTTCTTC. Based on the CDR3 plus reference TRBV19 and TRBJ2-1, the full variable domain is DGGITQSPKYLFRKEGQNVTLSCEQNLNHDAMYWYRQDPGQGLRLIYYSQIVNDFQKGDIAEGYSVSREKKESFPLTVTSAQKNPTAFYLCASSETGTGGNEQFFGPGTRLTVL.

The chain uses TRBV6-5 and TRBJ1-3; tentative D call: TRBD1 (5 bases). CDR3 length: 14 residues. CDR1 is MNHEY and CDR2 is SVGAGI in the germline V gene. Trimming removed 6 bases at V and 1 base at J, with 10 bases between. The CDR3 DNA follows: TGTGCCAGCAGCGCATACAGGTCTGGAAACACCATATATTTT. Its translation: CASSAYRSGNTIYF.

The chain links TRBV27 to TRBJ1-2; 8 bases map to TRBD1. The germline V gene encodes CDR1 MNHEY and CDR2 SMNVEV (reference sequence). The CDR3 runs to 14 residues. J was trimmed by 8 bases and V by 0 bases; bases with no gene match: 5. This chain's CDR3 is CASSLSRGHWGYTF. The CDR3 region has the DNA TGTGCCAGCAGTTTATCCAGGGGGCACTGGGGCTACACCTTC.

In nucleotides, the CDR3 is TGTGCCAGCAGCGCCCAAGGGGGCACTGAAGCTTTCTTT. This codes for CASSAQGGTEAFF. J is TRBJ1-1 and V is TRBV7-9, with D maybe TRBD1 (6 bases). Trimming removed 5 bases at V and 4 bases at J, with 11 bases between. Germline V gene data show CDR1 as SEHNR and CDR2 as FQNEAQ (reference sequence). This CDR3 comprises 13 residues.

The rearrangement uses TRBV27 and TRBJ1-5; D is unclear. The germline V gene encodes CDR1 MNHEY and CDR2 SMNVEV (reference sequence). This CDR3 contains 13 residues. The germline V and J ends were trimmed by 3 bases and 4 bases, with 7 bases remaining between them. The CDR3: CASSFADNQPQHF. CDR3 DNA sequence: TGTGCCAGCAGTTTCGCAGATAATCAGCCCCAGCATTTT.

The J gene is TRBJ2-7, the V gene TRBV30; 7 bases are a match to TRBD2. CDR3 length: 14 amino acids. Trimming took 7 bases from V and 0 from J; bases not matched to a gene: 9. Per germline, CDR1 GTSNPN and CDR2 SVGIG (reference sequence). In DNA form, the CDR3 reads TGTGCCTTCACACGGGAGGCAAACTCCTACGAGCAGTACTTC. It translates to CAFTREANSYEQYF.